This TCR beta chain comes out of a study of T cell responses to AZD1222 COVID-19 vaccine. Overall study findings and caveats: Baseline seropositivity characterized only a handful of AZD1222 recipients. Spike-wide coverage was observed for vaccine-associated CD4 TCRs, with dominant responses at 160-218 and 743-854. Most donors were white British, females outnumbered males, and clonal diversity was possibly underestimated. Close to half of spike-specific TCRs reportedly recognize unmutated variant regions.

The sample holds a few counts of this clone. The antigen is unknown. The method was immunoSEQ multiplex PCR; TCRdb's version includes in-frame clones alone and lacks a portion of them. This sample has approximately 94,000 clones, with around 87% found just once. This receptor was taken from an adult in good health. Sequenced material: peripheral blood, taken on day 0 of MenACWY control vaccination.

CDR3: CASRLTSGPYNEQFF. The CDR3 coding sequence is TGTGCCAGCAGACTCACTAGCGGCCCTTACAATGAGCAGTTCTTC. V and J are TRBV27 and TRBJ2-1, with 8 positions matching TRBD2. Per the germline V gene, CDR1 is MNHEY and CDR2 is SMNVEV (reference sequence). The CDR3 is 15 residues long. Germline trimming cut 6 bases from V and 4 bases from J; bases unmatched to any gene: 8.